Following are 17 T cell receptor beta chains from one sample sequenced in a study of cytomegalovirus exposure and HLA in healthy donors. Measured with immunoSEQ multiplex PCR; TCRdb has only the in-frame clones, and not every one. Of 95,000 to 150,000 clones in the sample, about 83% were seen once. The sample comprised PBMCs. The receptors were sampled from a woman aged 25-40 years in good health and CMV-seronegative.

This clone came up a few times. The V gene is TRBV6-4, the J gene TRBJ1-2; D call uncertain. This CDR3 is built from 11 residues. Deletions cut 0 bases from V and 8 bases from J, with 4 bases between. Germline CDR1 reads MRHNA; CDR2 reads SNTAGT. CDR3 sequence (DNA): TGTGCCAGCAGTGACTCCCGGGGCTACACCTTC. Its protein product is CASSDSRGYTF.

The V call is TRBV12-5, the J call TRBJ2-2; a weak D match, TRBD2 (5 bases). The CDR3 spans 14 residues. Germline V lookup: CDR1 LGHNT, CDR2 FRNRAP. The V and J ends lost 6 bases and 4 bases respectively, with 12 bases between them. CDR3 loop: CASGRAVLTGELFF. For the CDR3, the DNA is TGTGCTAGTGGCAGAGCGGTCCTCACCGGGGAGCTGTTTTTT.

This clone was recorded a few times. This chain connects TRBV2 to TRBJ2-4; D perhaps matches TRBD1 (9 bases). Trimming took off 5 bases at V and 2 bases at J, with 25 bases between the two ends. Germline V lookup: CDR1 SNHLY, CDR2 FYNNEI. The CDR3 sequence is 19 residues long. CDR3 in DNA: TGTGCCAGCAGTCCGAGGACAGGGGTTGGCGGGGGGCCCAAAAACATTCAGTACTTC. Protein product: CASSPRTGVGGGPKNIQYF.

The V call is TRBV6-6, the J call TRBJ2-2; weak D call: TRBD2 (5 bases). The CDR3 extends over 16 amino acids. Germline lookup yields CDR1 MNHNY and CDR2 SVGAGI (reference sequence). Trimming left V 2 bases short and J 4 bases short, with 14 bases between. CDR3 DNA: TGTGCCAGCAGTTACATGGCTGTTGGGAGCACCGGGGAGCTGTTTTTT. Translating gives CASSYMAVGSTGELFF.

This clone was seen more than once but under ten times. The chain couples TRBV10-1 to TRBJ2-7, with no clear D. This CDR3 is 13 amino acids long. V was cut by 4 bases and J by 0 bases, with 7 bases left in between. The germline V gene has CDR1 WNHNN and CDR2 SYGVQD (reference sequence). CDR3 coding DNA: TGCGCCAGCAGTGCAGGAAGCTCCTACGAGCAGTACTTC. Its translation is CASSAGSSYEQYF.

The J gene is TRBJ1-3, the V gene TRBV6-5; possible D gene TRBD1, 6 bases. CDR1 is MNHEY and CDR2 is SVGAGI in the germline V gene. This CDR3 comprises 13 residues. Trimming cost V 6 bases and J 2 bases, with 8 bases left between them. The CDR3 sequence is CASRTGTGNTIYF. The CDR3 region has the DNA TGTGCCAGCAGAACAGGGACTGGAAACACCATATATTTT.

J is TRBJ1-2 and V is TRBV28; the match to TRBD1 covers 8 bases. This CDR3 comprises 13 residues. Per the germline V gene, CDR1 is MDHEN and CDR2 is SYDVKM. V gave up 6 bases and J gave up 8 bases; unmatched junction bases: 8. For the CDR3, the DNA is TGTGCCAGCAGACGGGACAGGCTGTACGGCTACACCTTC. Translating gives CASRRDRLYGYTF.

This chain connects TRBV4-1 to TRBJ1-6, with 8 positions matching TRBD1. CDR3 size: 16 residues. J was trimmed by 0 bases and V by 4 bases; bases with no gene match: 2. Germline V gene lookup returns CDR1 MGHRA and CDR2 YSYEKL. The CDR3 DNA sequence: TGCGCCAGCAGCCGGACAGGGAGCTCCTATAATTCACCCCTCCACTTT. Amino acid sequence: CASSRTGSSYNSPLHF.

The chain links TRBV5-5 to TRBJ2-1; no clear D. There are 16 residues in the CDR3. V lost 0 bases and J 0 bases, leaving 10 bases between the germline ends. Germline CDR1 is SGHKS and CDR2 is YYEKEE (reference sequence). CDR3 DNA: TGTGCCAGCAGCTTGGGACTCCCGAGCTCCTACAATGAGCAGTTCTTC. Protein sequence: CASSLGLPSSYNEQFF.

The chain couples TRBV7-2 to TRBJ1-2, with D unresolved. The CDR3 sequence is 11 residues long. V was trimmed by 2 bases and J by 8 bases, leaving 6 bases between them. Germline V lookup: CDR1 SGHTA, CDR2 FQGNSA. The CDR3, as DNA: TGTGCCAGCAGCTTAATGGCCGGCTACACCTTC. Amino acids: CASSLMAGYTF.

This clone was detected only once. This chain uses TRBV7-2 with TRBJ1-4; 8 nucleotides align to TRBD1. Germline V gives CDR1 SGHTA, CDR2 FQGNSA. The CDR3 is made up of 18 amino acids. V gave up 3 bases and J gave up 8 bases; unmatched junction bases: 17. The CDR3 coding sequence is TGTGCCAGCAGCTTTTTGGGCACCTCCGGGACAGGTGGCGAAAAACTGTTTTTT. Its translation is CASSFLGTSGTGGEKLFF.

The chain has TRBV7-9 and TRBJ2-5, with D possibly being TRBD1 (6 bases). Per germline, CDR1 SEHNR and CDR2 FQNEAQ (reference sequence). V lost 3 bases to trimming and J lost 5 bases, with 10 bases between them. The CDR3 consists of 13 residues. In DNA form, the CDR3 reads TGTGCCAGCAGCTTTGGGGGCAGGGAGACCCAGTACTTC. The encoded protein is CASSFGGRETQYF.

The J gene is TRBJ1-6, the V gene TRBV9, with D possibly matching TRBD1 (5 bases). The V end lost 3 bases, the J end lost 5 bases, and 15 bases lay between the germline ends. The CDR3 loop spans 16 amino acids. The germline V gene has CDR1 SGDLS and CDR2 YYNGEE. The CDR3 protein is CASSASRGTNNSPLHF. Written as DNA, the CDR3 is TGTGCCAGCAGCGCGAGTAGGGGCACCAATAATTCACCCCTCCACTTT.

This chain connects TRBV6-6 to TRBJ2-5; perhaps TRBD1 as D (6 bases). The length of the CDR3 is 16 residues. The germline V gene has CDR1 MNHNY and CDR2 SVGAGI (reference sequence). Trimming left V 9 bases short and J 4 bases short, with 24 bases between. The CDR3 DNA reads TGTGCCAGTACCTCCCCGGGGATGGGGGCGGGAGAGACCCAGTACTTC. Translation: CASTSPGMGAGETQYF.

The rearrangement joins TRBV9 to TRBJ1-3, with 12 nucleotides matching TRBD1. The ends lost 4 bases at V and 0 bases at J; junction bases unmatched: 11. Germline V gives CDR1 SGDLS, CDR2 YYNGEE. CDR3 size: 19 residues. CDR3: CASSLPGQGARNSGNTIYF. Written as DNA, the CDR3 is TGTGCCAGCAGCTTACCGGGACAGGGGGCCCGAAACTCTGGAAACACCATATATTTT.

The chain uses TRBV7-2 and TRBJ2-7; TRBD1 aligns across 10 bases. The CDR3 covers 13 residues. In germline, CDR1 is SGHTA, CDR2 FQGNSA. J gave up 4 bases and V 6 bases, and 3 bases lay outside the gene matches. The CDR3 bases are TGTGCCAGCAGAGGGACAGGGGAATACGAGCAGTACTTC. Encoded protein: CASRGTGEYEQYF.

The V and J genes are TRBV7-2 and TRBJ1-6; a possible D gene is TRBD1 (5 bases). Germline V gene sequence: CDR1 SGHTA, CDR2 FQGNSA. V was shortened by 3 bases and J by 0 bases, with 18 bases between the two germline ends. This CDR3 region has 19 residues. The CDR3 loop reads CASSFNTPGGSSYNSPLHF. In DNA, the CDR3 is TGTGCCAGCAGCTTTAATACCCCGGGGGGTAGCTCCTATAATTCACCCCTCCACTTT.